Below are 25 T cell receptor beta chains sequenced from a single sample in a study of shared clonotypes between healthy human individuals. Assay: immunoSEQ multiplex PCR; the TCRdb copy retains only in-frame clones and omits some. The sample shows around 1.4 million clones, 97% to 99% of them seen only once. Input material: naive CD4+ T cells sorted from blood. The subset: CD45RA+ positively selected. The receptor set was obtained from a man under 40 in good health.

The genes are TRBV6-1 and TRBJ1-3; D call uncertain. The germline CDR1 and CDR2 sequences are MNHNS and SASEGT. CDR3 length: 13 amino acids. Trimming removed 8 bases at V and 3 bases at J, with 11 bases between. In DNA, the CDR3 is TGTGCCAGCCTGCTTGGTGGTGGAAACACCATATATTTT. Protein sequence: CASLLGGGNTIYF.

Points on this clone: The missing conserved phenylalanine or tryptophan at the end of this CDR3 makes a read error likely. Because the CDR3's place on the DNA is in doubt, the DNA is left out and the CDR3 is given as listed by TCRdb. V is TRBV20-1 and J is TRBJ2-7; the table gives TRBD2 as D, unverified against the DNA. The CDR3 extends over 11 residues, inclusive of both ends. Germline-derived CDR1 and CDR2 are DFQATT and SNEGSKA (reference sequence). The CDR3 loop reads CSARGTSGIVA.

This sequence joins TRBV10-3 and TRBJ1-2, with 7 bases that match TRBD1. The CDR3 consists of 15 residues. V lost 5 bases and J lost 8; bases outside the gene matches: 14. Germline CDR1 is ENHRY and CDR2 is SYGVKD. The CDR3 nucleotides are TGTGCCATCAGTCCAGGGGACAGCTTTCTGGGGGGCTACACCTTC. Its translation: CAISPGDSFLGGYTF.

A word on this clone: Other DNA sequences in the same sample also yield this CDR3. The CDR3 DNA sequence: TGTGCCAGCAGCGTAGCAGGAGTTTCCAATGAGCAGTTCTTC. This translates into CASSVAGVSNEQFF. This chain uses TRBV9 with TRBJ2-1; D not resolved. Trimming pared 0 bases from V and 6 bases from J, leaving 10 bases between. The CDR3 runs to 14 residues. CDR1 SGDLS and CDR2 YYNGEE come from the germline V gene.

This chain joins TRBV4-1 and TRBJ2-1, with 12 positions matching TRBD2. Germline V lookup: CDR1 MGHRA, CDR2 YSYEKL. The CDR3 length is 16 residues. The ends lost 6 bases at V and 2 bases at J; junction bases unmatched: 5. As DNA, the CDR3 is TGCGCCAGCAGGCTTACTAGCGGGAGGACCTACAATGAGCAGTTCTTC. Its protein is CASRLTSGRTYNEQFF.

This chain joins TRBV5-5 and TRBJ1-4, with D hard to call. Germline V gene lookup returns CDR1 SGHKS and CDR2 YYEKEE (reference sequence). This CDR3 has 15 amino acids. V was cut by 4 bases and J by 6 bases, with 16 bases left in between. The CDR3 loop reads CASSQGYGEDEKLFF. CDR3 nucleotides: TGTGCCAGCAGCCAAGGATATGGTGAGGATGAAAAACTGTTTTTT.

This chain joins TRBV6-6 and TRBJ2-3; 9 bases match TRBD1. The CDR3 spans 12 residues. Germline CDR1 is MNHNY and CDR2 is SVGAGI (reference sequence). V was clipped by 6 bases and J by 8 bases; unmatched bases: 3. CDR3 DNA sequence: TGTGCCAGCAGAACGGACAGGGGTACGCAGTATTTT. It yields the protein CASRTDRGTQYF.

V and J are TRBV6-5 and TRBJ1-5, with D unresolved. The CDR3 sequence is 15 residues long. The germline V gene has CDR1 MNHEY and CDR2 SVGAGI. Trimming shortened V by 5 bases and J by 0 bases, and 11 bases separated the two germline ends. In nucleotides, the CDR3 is TGTGCCAGCAGTCCTCAGAGATATAGCAATCAGCCCCAGCATTTT. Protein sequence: CASSPQRYSNQPQHF.

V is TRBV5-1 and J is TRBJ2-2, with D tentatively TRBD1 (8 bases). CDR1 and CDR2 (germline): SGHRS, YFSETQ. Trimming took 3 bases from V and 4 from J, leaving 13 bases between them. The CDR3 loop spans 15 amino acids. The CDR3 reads CASSSQGEGTGELFF. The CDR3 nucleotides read TGCGCCAGCAGCTCACAGGGGGAGGGCACCGGGGAGCTGTTTTTT.

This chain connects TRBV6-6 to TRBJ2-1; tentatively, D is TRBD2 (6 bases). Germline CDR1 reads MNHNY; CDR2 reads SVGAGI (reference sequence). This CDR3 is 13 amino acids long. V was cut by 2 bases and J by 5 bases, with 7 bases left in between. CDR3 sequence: CASSYRTNNEQFF. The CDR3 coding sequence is TGTGCCAGCAGTTACCGGACTAACAATGAGCAGTTCTTC.

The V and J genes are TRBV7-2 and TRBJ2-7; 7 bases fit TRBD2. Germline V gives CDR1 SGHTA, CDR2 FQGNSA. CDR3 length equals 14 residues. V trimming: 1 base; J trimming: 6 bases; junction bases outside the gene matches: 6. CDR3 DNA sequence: TGTGCCAGCAGCTTAGGCGGGAGTAAGCGCGAGCAGTACTTC. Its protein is CASSLGGSKREQYF.

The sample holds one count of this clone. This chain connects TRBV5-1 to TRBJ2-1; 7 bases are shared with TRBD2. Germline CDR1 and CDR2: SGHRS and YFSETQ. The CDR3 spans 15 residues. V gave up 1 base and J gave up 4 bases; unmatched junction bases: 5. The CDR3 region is CASSLSQREYNEQFF. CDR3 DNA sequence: TGCGCCAGCAGCTTGAGCCAGCGGGAATACAATGAGCAGTTCTTC.

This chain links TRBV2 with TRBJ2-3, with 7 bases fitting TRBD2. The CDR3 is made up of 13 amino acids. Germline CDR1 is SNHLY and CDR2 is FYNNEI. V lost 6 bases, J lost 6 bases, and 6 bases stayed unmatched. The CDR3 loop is CASRAGSLDTQYF. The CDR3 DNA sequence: TGTGCCAGCAGAGCGGGGAGCTTGGATACGCAGTATTTT.

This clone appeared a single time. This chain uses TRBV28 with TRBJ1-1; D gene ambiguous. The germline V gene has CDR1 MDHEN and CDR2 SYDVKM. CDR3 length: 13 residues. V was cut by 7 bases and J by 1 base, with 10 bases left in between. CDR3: CASTGYPNTEAFF. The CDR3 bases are TGTGCCAGCACGGGCTACCCGAACACTGAAGCTTTCTTT. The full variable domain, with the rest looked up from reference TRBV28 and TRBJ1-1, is DVKVTQSSRYLVKRTGEKVFLECVQDMDHENMFWYRQDPGLGLRLIYFSYDVKMKEKGDIPEGYSVSREKKERFSLILESASTNQTSMYLCASTGYPNTEAFFGQGTRLTVV.

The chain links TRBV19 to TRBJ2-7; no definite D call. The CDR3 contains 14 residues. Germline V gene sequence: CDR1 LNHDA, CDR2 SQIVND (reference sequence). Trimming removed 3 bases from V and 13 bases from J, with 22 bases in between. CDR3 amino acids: CASSISNSGSDRYF. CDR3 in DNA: TGTGCCAGTAGTATTTCTAACAGTGGCAGCGATAGATACTTC.

The CDR3 loop is CAISQENQPQHF. In DNA, the CDR3 is TGTGCCATCAGCCAGGAGAATCAGCCCCAGCATTTT. The chain couples TRBV10-3 to TRBJ1-5, with D uncertain. This CDR3 is built from 12 residues. V dropped 6 bases and J dropped 4 bases, with 7 bases sitting between them. Germline loops: CDR1 ENHRY, CDR2 SYGVKD.

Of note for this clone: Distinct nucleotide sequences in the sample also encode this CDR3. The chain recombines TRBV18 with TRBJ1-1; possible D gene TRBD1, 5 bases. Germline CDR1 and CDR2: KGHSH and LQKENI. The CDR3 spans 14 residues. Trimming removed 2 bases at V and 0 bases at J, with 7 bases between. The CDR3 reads CASSPGQLNTEAFF. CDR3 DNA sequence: TGTGCCAGCTCACCAGGACAATTGAACACTGAAGCTTTCTTT.

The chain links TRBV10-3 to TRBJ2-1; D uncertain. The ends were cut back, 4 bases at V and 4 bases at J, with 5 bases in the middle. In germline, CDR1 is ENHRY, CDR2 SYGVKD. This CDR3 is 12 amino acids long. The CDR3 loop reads CAISAQYNEQFF. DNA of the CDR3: TGTGCCATCAGTGCCCAATACAATGAGCAGTTCTTC.

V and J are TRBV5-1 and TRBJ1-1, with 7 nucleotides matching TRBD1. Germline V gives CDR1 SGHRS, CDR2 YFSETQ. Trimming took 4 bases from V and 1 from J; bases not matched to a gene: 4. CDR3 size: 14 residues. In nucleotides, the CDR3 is TGCGCCAGCAGCAACAGGGGCGGGAACACTGAAGCTTTCTTT. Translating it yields CASSNRGGNTEAFF.

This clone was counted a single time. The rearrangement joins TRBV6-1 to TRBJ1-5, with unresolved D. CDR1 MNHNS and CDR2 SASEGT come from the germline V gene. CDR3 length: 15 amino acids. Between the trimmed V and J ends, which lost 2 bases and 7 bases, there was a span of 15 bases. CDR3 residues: CASSESGERAQPQHF. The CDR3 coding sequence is TGTGCCAGCAGTGAATCGGGAGAGAGGGCACAGCCCCAGCATTTT.

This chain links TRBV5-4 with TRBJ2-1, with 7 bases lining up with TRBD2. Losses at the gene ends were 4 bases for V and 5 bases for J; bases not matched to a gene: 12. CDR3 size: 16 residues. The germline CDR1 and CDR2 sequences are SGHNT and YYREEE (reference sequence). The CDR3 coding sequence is TGTGCCAGCAGCGGAAGACTAGCCGAGCACCACAATGAGCAGTTCTTC. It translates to CASSGRLAEHHNEQFF.

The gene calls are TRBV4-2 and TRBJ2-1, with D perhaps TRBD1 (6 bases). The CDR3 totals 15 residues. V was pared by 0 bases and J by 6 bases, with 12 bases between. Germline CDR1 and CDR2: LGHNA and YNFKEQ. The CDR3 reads CASSQEVGAVNEQFF. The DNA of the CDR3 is TGTGCCAGCAGCCAAGAAGTGGGGGCCGTCAATGAGCAGTTCTTC.

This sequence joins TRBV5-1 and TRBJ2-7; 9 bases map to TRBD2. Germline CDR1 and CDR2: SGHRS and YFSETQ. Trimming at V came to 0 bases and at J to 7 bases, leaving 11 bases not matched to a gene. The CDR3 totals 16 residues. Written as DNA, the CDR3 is TGCGCCAGCAGCTTGGGAACATTAGCGGGAGCTCAGGAGCAGTACTTC. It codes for CASSLGTLAGAQEQYF. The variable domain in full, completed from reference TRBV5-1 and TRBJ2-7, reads KAGVTQTPRYLIKTRGQQVTLSCSPISGHRSVSWYQQTPGQGLQFLFEYFSETQRNKGNFPGRFSGRQFSNSRSEMNVSTLELGDSALYLCASSLGTLAGAQEQYFGPGTRLTVT.

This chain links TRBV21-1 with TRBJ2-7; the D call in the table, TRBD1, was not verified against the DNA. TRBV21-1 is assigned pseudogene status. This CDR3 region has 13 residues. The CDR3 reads CTERAGGAYEQYF. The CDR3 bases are TGTACGGAACGGGCAGGGGGCGCATACGAGCAGTACTTC.

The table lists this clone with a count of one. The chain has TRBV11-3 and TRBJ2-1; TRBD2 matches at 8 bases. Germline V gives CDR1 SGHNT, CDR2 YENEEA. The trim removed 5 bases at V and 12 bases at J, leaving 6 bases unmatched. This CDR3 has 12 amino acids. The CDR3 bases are TGTGCCAGCAGCCCAAACGGACTAGCGCAGTTCTTC. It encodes CASSPNGLAQFF.